This T cell receptor beta chain was captured in a study of blood T cell dynamics during melanoma immunotherapy. Per the germline V gene, CDR1 is SGHVS and CDR2 is FQNEAQ. V was pared by 5 bases and J by 3 bases, with 13 bases between. The CDR3 is 15 amino acids. Clones were sequenced by immunoSEQ multiplex PCR, and TCRdb holds only the in-frame ones, with some missing. The data contain thousands of clones, 85% of them singletons. Study observations and caveats: Disease-control patients' PBMC repertoires became either more clonal or more diverse at W3.

Comment on this clone: Antigen specificity is unknown.

Time point here: week 3, after first cycle of checkpoint inhibitor. The chain carries TRBV7-8 and TRBJ1-4; no reliable D call. This TCR was recovered from a human donor with melanoma. The input for sequencing was blood, taken from a patient treated with checkpoint blockade. CDR3 sequence reads: CASSTYLGPNEKLFF. CDR3 DNA: TGTGCCAGCAGCACATACCTTGGTCCTAATGAAAAACTGTTTTTT. Variable domain in full (rest from reference TRBV7-8 and TRBJ1-4): GAGVSQSPRYKVAKRGQDVALRCDPISGHVSLFWYQQALGQGPEFLTYFQNEAQLDKSGLPSDRFFAERPEGSVSTLKIQRTQQEDSAVYLCASSTYLGPNEKLFFGSGTQLSVL.